A single sample gave rise to the 24 T cell receptor beta chains below, sequenced in a study of blood T cell repertoires in COVID-19. Libraries were prepared by immunoSEQ multiplex PCR; TCRdb keeps only in-frame clonotypes and omits some of them. The sample holds approximately 74,000 clones, around 90% seen once. Input material: peripheral blood. These receptors all come from a woman aged 55-69 years with active COVID-19.

The chain recombines TRBV6-5 with TRBJ2-3, with D possibly TRBD2 on 6 matching bases. V dropped 8 bases and J dropped 2 bases, with 11 bases sitting between them. Germline loops: CDR1 MNHEY, CDR2 SVGAGI. This CDR3 spans 13 amino acids. The CDR3 DNA sequence: TGTGCCAGCTACGAGGGACTCACAGATACGCAGTATTTT. It codes for CASYEGLTDTQYF.

This chain connects TRBV7-9 to TRBJ1-5; the D is unclear. The CDR3 is 12 residues long. Trimming stripped 0 bases from V and 5 bases from J, with 2 bases between. The V gene's germline CDR1 is SEHNR and CDR2 FQNEAQ (reference sequence). CDR3 nucleotide sequence: TGTGCCAGCAGCTTAGCCGATCAGCCCCAGCATTTT. It translates to CASSLADQPQHF. The full variable domain, rest sourced from reference TRBV7-9 and TRBJ1-5, is DTGVSQNPRHKITKRGQNVTFRCDPISEHNRLYWYRQTLGQGPEFLTYFQNEAQLEKSRLLSDRFSAERPKGSFSTLEIQRTEQGDSAMYLCASSLADQPQHFGDGTRLSIL.

The rearrangement uses TRBV19 and TRBJ2-5; D is ambiguous. V lost 2 bases, J lost 5 bases, and 9 bases lay in between. This CDR3 is built from 13 residues. The V gene's germline CDR1 is LNHDA and CDR2 SQIVND (reference sequence). CDR3 loop: CASSIRVSETQYF. The CDR3 DNA reads as TGTGCCAGTAGTATACGCGTATCGGAGACCCAGTACTTC.

J is TRBJ1-2 and V is TRBV18, with 11 bases fitting TRBD1. The CDR3 is 17 amino acids. The junction had 10 bases not matched to a gene; V was cut back by 3 bases and J by 4 bases. Germline V lookup: CDR1 KGHSH, CDR2 LQKENI. This CDR3 reads CASSPGQGATFGYGYTF. CDR3 in DNA: TGTGCCAGCTCACCCGGACAGGGGGCAACTTTTGGCTATGGCTACACCTTC.

The chain links TRBV4-2 to TRBJ1-2; TRBD1 might be the D (6 bases). Germline CDR1 LGHNA, CDR2 YNFKEQ. The CDR3 loop spans 13 amino acids. V lost 4 bases and J 4 bases, leaving 10 bases between the germline ends. This CDR3 reads CASSPRDTYGYTF. CDR3 in DNA: TGTGCCAGCAGCCCCCGGGACACCTATGGCTACACCTTC.

V is TRBV27 and J is TRBJ1-2, with TRBD1 matching 7 bases. V shed 2 bases and J 4 bases; nucleotides not matched to a gene: 13. The CDR3 is made up of 17 amino acids. Germline V gene data show CDR1 as MNHEY and CDR2 as SMNVEV (reference sequence). CDR3 sequence: CASSLRTGPRQAYGYTF. The CDR3 DNA sequence: TGTGCCAGCAGTTTAAGGACAGGCCCTCGCCAGGCCTATGGCTACACCTTC.

The chain has TRBV28 and TRBJ1-6; 8 nucleotides agree with TRBD1. Germline assignment: CDR1 MDHEN and CDR2 SYDVKM. This CDR3 region has 19 residues. V was clipped by 2 bases and J by 7 bases; unmatched bases: 16. This CDR3 is CASSLPGTGHRKGNSPLHF. CDR3 sequence (DNA): TGTGCCAGCAGTTTACCCGGGACAGGACATCGAAAGGGGAATTCACCCCTCCACTTT.

The CDR3 bases are TGCGCCAGTCACAGGGATGGGAACACCGGGGAGCTGTTTTTT. This codes for CASHRDGNTGELFF. The gene calls are TRBV5-1 and TRBJ2-2; possibly TRBD1 for D (6 bases). The V end lost 8 bases, the J end lost 1 base, and 12 bases lay between the germline ends. The CDR3 runs 14 residues. From germline, CDR1 is SGHRS and CDR2 YFSETQ.

Written as DNA, the CDR3 is TGTGCCAGCAAAAGACTAGCGGGAGTTGCAGATACGCAGTATTTT. Its translation: CASKRLAGVADTQYF. The rearrangement links TRBV6-5 to TRBJ2-3; 12 bases map to TRBD2. This CDR3 has 15 residues. Germline V gene lookup returns CDR1 MNHEY and CDR2 SVGAGI. Trimming at V came to 7 bases and at J to 4 bases, leaving 6 bases not matched to a gene.

This chain links TRBV30 with TRBJ1-1, with unresolved D. CDR1 GTSNPN and CDR2 SVGIG come from the germline V gene (reference sequence). The CDR3 runs to 13 residues. Trimming removed 7 bases at V and 1 base at J, with 13 bases between. CDR3 in amino acids: CAFGERRNTEAFF. The CDR3 DNA is TGTGCCTTCGGGGAACGAAGGAACACTGAAGCTTTCTTT. The full variable domain, its missing parts supplied by reference TRBV30 and TRBJ1-1, is SQTIHQWPATLVQPVGSPLSLECTVEGTSNPNLYWYRQAAGRGLQLLFYSVGIGQISSEVPQNLSASRPQDRQFILSSKKLLLSDSGFYLCAFGERRNTEAFFGQGTRLTVV.

The V gene is TRBV6-6, the J gene TRBJ1-1; no reliable D call. CDR3 length equals 13 residues. V lost 8 bases to trimming and J lost 5 bases, with 15 bases between them. Looked up from germline, CDR1 is MNHNY and CDR2 is SVGAGI (reference sequence). The CDR3 DNA sequence: TGTGCCAGCTCCCTCGGAGGTATTACTGAAGCTTTCTTT. Its translation: CASSLGGITEAFF.

The genes are TRBV4-2 and TRBJ1-4; D not resolved. V lost 4 bases and J 6 bases, leaving 15 bases between the germline ends. This CDR3 has 15 residues. CDR1 is LGHNA, CDR2 YNFKEQ, per germline. This CDR3 reads CASSPSGRSHEKLFF. The CDR3 DNA reads TGTGCCAGCAGCCCCTCTGGCAGATCGCATGAAAAACTGTTTTTT.

The J gene is TRBJ2-5, the V gene TRBV7-2; 10 bases map to TRBD1. V gave up 6 bases and J gave up 5 bases; unmatched junction bases: 6. CDR3 size: 14 residues. Germline-derived CDR1 and CDR2 are SGHTA and FQGNSA. The CDR3: CASSRDRGGETQYF. The CDR3 DNA reads TGTGCCAGCAGTCGGGACAGGGGCGGGGAGACCCAGTACTTC.

In nucleotides, the CDR3 is TGCGCCAGCAGCTATGCCGGGACTAGCGGGAGGTACGAGCAGTACTTC. Its translation: CASSYAGTSGRYEQYF. The chain employs TRBV5-1 and TRBJ2-7; 15 positions agree with TRBD2. This CDR3 contains 16 residues. Looked up from germline, CDR1 is SGHRS and CDR2 is YFSETQ. The V and J ends lost 3 bases and 4 bases, in that order; junction bases with no gene match: 5.

V usage is TRBV27 and J usage is TRBJ2-3; 8 positions match TRBD2. Germline V gene data show CDR1 as MNHEY and CDR2 as SMNVEV (reference sequence). The CDR3 covers 15 residues. V dropped 5 bases and J dropped 4; count of bases not matched to a gene: 8. The CDR3 sequence is CASSPGTSFADTQYF. The CDR3 DNA is TGTGCCAGCAGTCCCGGGACTAGTTTCGCAGATACGCAGTATTTT.

The rearrangement uses TRBV6-2 or TRBV6-3 and TRBJ2-7; 10 bases match TRBD2. Per the germline V gene, CDR1 is MNHEY and CDR2 is SVGEGT. There are 14 residues in the CDR3. V dropped 5 bases and J dropped 6; count of bases not matched to a gene: 7. This CDR3 reads CASSRAGGPGEQYF. In DNA, the CDR3 is TGTGCCAGCAGTAGAGCGGGAGGGCCAGGCGAGCAGTACTTC.

The chain has TRBV20-1 and TRBJ1-1; D unclear. Germline loops: CDR1 DFQATT, CDR2 SNEGSKA (reference sequence). The V end was cut by 3 bases, the J end by 3 bases, with 17 bases between. The CDR3 extends over 15 amino acids. CDR3 nucleotides: TGCAGTGCTAGTCACTCGGGGATGTTGGACACTGAAGCTTTCTTT. Translated: CSASHSGMLDTEAFF.

J is TRBJ1-1 and V is TRBV19; 7 bases map to TRBD1. This CDR3 has 19 residues. CDR1 is LNHDA and CDR2 is SQIVND in the germline V gene (reference sequence). Trimming cost V 7 bases and J 0 bases; bases outside gene matches: 20. Here the CDR3 reads CASKDRTPYQGAMNTEAFF. The CDR3, as DNA: TGTGCCAGTAAGGACAGGACTCCTTATCAAGGGGCCATGAACACTGAAGCTTTCTTT.

V and J are TRBV28 and TRBJ1-2; a weak D match, TRBD1 (5 bases). V lost 0 bases and J lost 8, with 22 bases in between. Looked up from germline, CDR1 is MDHEN and CDR2 is SYDVKM. This CDR3 comprises 17 residues. The DNA for the CDR3 is TGTGCCAGCAGTTTATGGCAGGGAGGCCTGAGGAGAGGGGGCTACACCTTC. Translating gives CASSLWQGGLRRGGYTF.

The CDR3, as DNA: TGTGCCAGCAGCTTGGGTCCGACAGGTCCTAACTATGGCTACACCTTC. Amino acids: CASSLGPTGPNYGYTF. The chain uses TRBV5-4 and TRBJ1-2; tentative D call: TRBD1 (6 bases). Germline CDR1 and CDR2: SGHNT and YYREEE (reference sequence). This CDR3 has 16 residues. Between the trimmed V and J ends, which lost 0 bases and 0 bases, there was a span of 12 bases.

This clone was observed once. The chain combines TRBV7-9 with TRBJ2-4, with D tentatively TRBD2 (6 bases). The CDR3 length is 14 residues. Germline CDR1 reads SEHNR; CDR2 reads FQNEAQ (reference sequence). The V and J ends lost 3 bases and 4 bases respectively, with 10 bases between them. The chain's CDR3 is CASSFDGGKNIQYF. The CDR3 nucleotides read TGTGCCAGCAGCTTCGATGGGGGGAAAAACATTCAGTACTTC.

The rearrangement joins TRBV28 to TRBJ1-2; D is unclear. V shed 6 bases and J shed 7 bases, with 12 bases lying between them. Germline V gene lookup returns CDR1 MDHEN and CDR2 SYDVKM. This CDR3 spans 12 amino acids. CDR3 region: CASSASTSGYTF. The CDR3 DNA is TGTGCCAGCAGCGCATCTACCTCTGGCTACACCTTC.

The chain joins TRBV4-1 to TRBJ2-1; TRBD2 matches at 7 bases. The germline gives CDR1 MGHRA, CDR2 YSYEKL. The CDR3 is 16 residues long. V shed 2 bases, J shed 2 bases, and the junction held 6 bases outside the gene matches. CDR3 coding DNA: TGCGCCAGCAGCCAATTTGGGCTAGCGGCCTACAATGAGCAGTTCTTC. Protein: CASSQFGLAAYNEQFF.

This chain links TRBV3-1 (or the pseudogene TRBV3-2) with TRBJ2-1; 7 bases match TRBD2. The CDR3 is 15 amino acids. In germline, CDR1 is LGHDT, CDR2 YNNKEL (reference sequence). V shed 3 bases, J shed 4 bases, and the junction held 6 bases outside the gene matches. CDR3 DNA sequence: TGTGCCAGCAGCCACTCGGGGGGAGGGTACAATGAGCAGTTCTTC. Amino acid sequence: CASSHSGGGYNEQFF.